The 25 T cell receptor beta chains given below trace back to one sample, sequenced in a study of T cells after somatic rescue of genetic block. The repertoire was sequenced with immunoSEQ multiplex PCR; TCRdb's copy has only in-frame clones and lacks some. The table shows about 67,000 clones, with roughly 94% occurring only once. Sequencing was carried out using peripheral blood mononuclear cells (PBMCs). The receptors derive from a middle-aged man.

The chain combines TRBV14 with TRBJ2-1; tentatively, D is TRBD2 (5 bases). Germline V lookup: CDR1 SGHDN, CDR2 FVKESK. Trimming pared 4 bases from V and 4 bases from J, leaving 8 bases between. The CDR3 loop spans 13 amino acids. The CDR3 DNA reads TGTGCCAGCAGCCGGACTCTTTACAATGAGCAGTTCTTC. The encoded protein is CASSRTLYNEQFF.

This clone was seen once. This chain connects TRBV5-1 to TRBJ2-4, with 12 bases identical to TRBD2. The CDR3 is 17 amino acids. Germline CDR1 SGHRS, CDR2 YFSETQ. The trim removed 4 bases at V and 3 bases at J, leaving 8 bases unmatched. CDR3 coding DNA: TGCGCCAGCAGCACAGGGACTAGCGGGTTTATCAAAAACATTCAGTACTTC. Protein sequence: CASSTGTSGFIKNIQYF.

J is TRBJ1-5 and V is TRBV5-1, with a possible D match to TRBD1 (5 bases). The germline V gene has CDR1 SGHRS and CDR2 YFSETQ. CDR3 size: 13 residues. V was clipped by 3 bases and J by 3 bases, with 7 bases between them. CDR3 DNA: TGCGCCAGCAGCTACGGGACCAATCAGCCCCAGCATTTT. Its translation: CASSYGTNQPQHF.

CDR3 region: CSGMTGGSGYTF. CDR3 sequence (DNA): TGCAGCGGGATGACAGGGGGATCTGGCTACACCTTC. The chain links TRBV29-1 to TRBJ1-2, with 9 bases lining up with TRBD1. Looked up from germline, CDR1 is SQVTM and CDR2 is ANQGSEA. CDR3 length: 12 amino acids. V trimming: 7 bases; J trimming: 7 bases; junction bases outside the gene matches: 7.

A single count supports this clone. The chain recombines TRBV6-1 with TRBJ1-5; D might be TRBD1 (6 bases). Germline CDR1 is MNHNS and CDR2 is SASEGT. The CDR3 covers 17 residues. The V end lost 4 bases, the J end lost 0 bases, and 16 bases lay between the germline ends. Here the CDR3 reads CASSARGQRYSNQPQHF. The CDR3, as DNA: TGTGCCAGCAGTGCCCGCGGACAGAGATATAGCAATCAGCCCCAGCATTTT.

Only one count was recorded for this clone. The rearrangement joins TRBV6-1 to TRBJ1-5; D is unresolved. Trimming stripped 4 bases from V and 2 bases from J, with 12 bases between. In germline, CDR1 is MNHNS, CDR2 SASEGT. The CDR3 spans 15 residues. The CDR3: CASSAQAVGNQPQHF. CDR3 DNA sequence: TGTGCCAGCAGTGCCCAAGCTGTCGGCAATCAGCCCCAGCATTTT.

The rearrangement uses TRBV7-9 and TRBJ1-2, with TRBD1 matching 7 bases. This CDR3 spans 16 amino acids. The ends lost 0 bases at V and 0 bases at J; junction bases unmatched: 4. CDR1 and CDR2 (germline): SEHNR, FQNEAQ (reference sequence). This CDR3 reads CASSLAGQTTNYGYTF. The DNA of the CDR3 is TGTGCCAGCAGCTTAGCGGGACAGACCACTAACTATGGCTACACCTTC.

The chain uses TRBV6-6 and TRBJ1-1; D gene unclear. The germline V gene encodes CDR1 MNHNY and CDR2 SVGAGI (reference sequence). This CDR3 comprises 15 residues. V was pared by 0 bases and J by 1 base, with 9 bases between. Here the CDR3 DNA reads TGTGCCAGCAGTTACTCGACCCGAAGGAACACTGAAGCTTTCTTT. Translation gives CASSYSTRRNTEAFF.

The J gene is TRBJ2-7, the V gene TRBV28; D possibly uses TRBD1 or TRBD2 (5 bases each). With 5 bases removed from V and 8 bases from J, the gap between germline ends came to 16 bases. The CDR3 has 13 residues. In germline, CDR1 is MDHEN, CDR2 SYDVKM. The CDR3: CASSPPQGDKQYF. In nucleotides, the CDR3 is TGTGCCAGCAGTCCTCCCCAGGGAGATAAGCAGTACTTC.

This chain connects TRBV5-8 to TRBJ1-6; possible D gene TRBD1, 6 bases. The V end was cut by 2 bases, the J end by 14 bases, with 17 bases between. The CDR3 has 14 amino acids. Germline CDR1 is SGHTS and CDR2 is YDEGEE. CDR3 coding DNA: TGTGCCAGCAGCTTTATGCTTGGGGGCATTGCCCTCCACTTT. Translating it yields CASSFMLGGIALHF. The complete variable domain, with remaining parts taken from reference TRBV5-8 and TRBJ1-6, reads EAGVTQSPTHLIKTRGQQATLRCSPISGHTSVYWYQQALGLGLQFLLWYDEGEERNRGNFPPRFSGRQFPNYSSELNVNALELEDSALYLCASSFMLGGIALHFGNGTRLTVT.

The genes are TRBV27 and TRBJ1-1; D not certain. V lost 0 bases, J lost 4 bases, and 6 bases lay in between. CDR3 length equals 13 residues. Germline values: CDR1 MNHEY, CDR2 SMNVEV (reference sequence). CDR3 bases: TGTGCCAGCAGTTTATCTCGGGGCACTGAAGCTTTCTTT. It yields the protein CASSLSRGTEAFF.

The CDR3 nucleotides are TGTGCCAGTAGTATAAGTGCCAACGCATTCTACACCTTC. Translation gives CASSISANAFYTF. The chain has TRBV19 and TRBJ1-2; no clear D gene. Trimming stripped 2 bases from V and 10 bases from J, with 14 bases between. The germline gives CDR1 LNHDA, CDR2 SQIVND (reference sequence). The CDR3 length is 13 residues.

V and J are TRBV7-9 and TRBJ1-1; a weak D match, TRBD1 (5 bases). Germline V CDR1 and CDR2: SEHNR, FQNEAQ (reference sequence). The CDR3 covers 15 residues. V lost 5 bases to trimming and J lost 3 bases, with 16 bases between them. For the CDR3, the DNA is TGTGCCAGCAGCGGCAGGGAGGCACTTGACACTGAAGCTTTCTTT. It specifies CASSGREALDTEAFF.

This chain uses TRBV6-5 with TRBJ1-1, with 11 bases aligning to TRBD1. Germline loops: CDR1 MNHEY, CDR2 SVGAGI. The V segment lost 0 bases and the J segment 4 bases; nucleotides outside the gene matches: 4. The CDR3 spans 16 residues. CDR3 sequence: CASSYSGTGGSTEAFF. CDR3 bases: TGTGCCAGCAGTTACTCGGGGACAGGGGGAAGCACTGAAGCTTTCTTT.

This sequence joins TRBV7-8 and TRBJ1-5, with D perhaps TRBD1 (6 bases). CDR1 and CDR2 from the germline V gene are SGHVS and FQNEAQ. The CDR3 has 14 amino acids. Trimming removed 5 bases from V and 7 bases from J, with 15 bases in between. CDR3 loop: CASSPDRGRQPQHF. The CDR3 DNA reads TGTGCCAGCAGCCCAGATCGGGGGCGGCAGCCCCAGCATTTT. Based on the CDR3 plus reference TRBV7-8 and TRBJ1-5, the full variable domain is GAGVSQSPRYKVAKRGQDVALRCDPISGHVSLFWYQQALGQGPEFLTYFQNEAQLDKSGLPSDRFFAERPEGSVSTLKIQRTQQEDSAVYLCASSPDRGRQPQHFGDGTRLSIL.

The J gene is TRBJ1-3, the V gene TRBV6-1; unclear D gene. The V gene's germline CDR1 is MNHNS and CDR2 SASEGT. The CDR3 consists of 15 residues. With 4 bases removed from V and 0 bases from J, the gap between germline ends came to 10 bases. The CDR3 DNA is TGTGCCAGCAGTGGGCTGTTTCTCTCTGGAAACACCATATATTTT. Translated, it gives CASSGLFLSGNTIYF.

The V gene is TRBV15, the J gene TRBJ2-3; TRBD2 matches at 7 bases. CDR1 is LNHNV, CDR2 YYDKDF, per germline (reference sequence). V dropped 3 bases and J dropped 6; count of bases not matched to a gene: 9. The CDR3 runs to 15 residues. CDR3 bases: TGTGCCACCAGCAGCCGGACTAGTGGCCTGGATACGCAGTATTTT. Translating gives CATSSRTSGLDTQYF. The variable domain in full, with the rest retrieved from reference TRBV15 and TRBJ2-3, is DAMVIQNPRYQVTQFGKPVTLSCSQTLNHNVMYWYQQKSSQAPKLLFHYYDKDFNNEADTPDNFQSRRPNTSFCFLDIRSPGLGDTAMYLCATSSRTSGLDTQYFGPGTRLTVL.

The V and J genes are TRBV30 and TRBJ1-3; D unclear. The V end lost 8 bases, the J end lost 1 base, and 12 bases lay between the germline ends. The CDR3 spans 13 residues. Germline loops: CDR1 GTSNPN, CDR2 SVGIG (reference sequence). The CDR3, as DNA: TGTGCCCATGGTCGGGGATCTGGAAACACCATATATTTT. The encoded protein is CAHGRGSGNTIYF.

This chain uses TRBV10-3 with TRBJ2-7; tentatively, D is TRBD1 (5 bases). Trimming took off 11 bases at V and 2 bases at J, with 13 bases between the two ends. The V gene's germline CDR1 is ENHRY and CDR2 SYGVKD. The CDR3 is 12 residues long. DNA for the CDR3: TGTGCCTCCGCCAGGGCTGCCTACGAGCAGTACTTC. Amino acid sequence: CASARAAYEQYF.

J is TRBJ1-2 and V is TRBV18; no definite D call. The CDR3 has 12 residues. The germline CDR1 and CDR2 sequences are KGHSH and LQKENI. The V gene lost 3 bases and the J gene lost 7 bases, with 9 bases spanning the gap. In DNA form, the CDR3 reads TGTGCCAGCTCACCCGAAGCTCTTGGCTACACCTTC. Translation gives CASSPEALGYTF.

There are a few counts of this clone. The chain combines TRBV7-2 with TRBJ1-1; D is ambiguous. V was trimmed by 7 bases and J by 4 bases, leaving 16 bases between them. CDR1 and CDR2 from the germline V gene are SGHTA and FQGNSA. The CDR3 runs 14 residues. The CDR3, as DNA: TGTGCCAGCATTGTGGGCCCCGAGGGCACTGAAGCTTTCTTT. Translated, it gives CASIVGPEGTEAFF.

This clone was picked up one time. This chain uses TRBV6-6 with TRBJ2-1; no clear D gene. The V gene's germline CDR1 is MNHNY and CDR2 SVGAGI (reference sequence). Trimming took off 4 bases at V and 7 bases at J, with 11 bases between the two ends. The CDR3 covers 13 residues. In nucleotides, the CDR3 is TGTGCCAGCAGTTCCTACATATCGAATGAGCAGTTCTTC. It encodes CASSSYISNEQFF.

This chain connects TRBV7-9 to TRBJ1-1, with TRBD1 identical over 7 bases. Germline lookup yields CDR1 SEHNR and CDR2 FQNEAQ (reference sequence). This CDR3 is built from 17 residues. Losses at the gene ends were 4 bases for V and 1 base for J; bases not matched to a gene: 12. CDR3 coding DNA: TGTGCCAGCAGCTCGCAGGGGGTACCCGAGCGGAACACTGAAGCTTTCTTT. Translated: CASSSQGVPERNTEAFF.

V and J are TRBV5-1 and TRBJ2-5; tentative D call: TRBD2 (6 bases). Trimming stripped 2 bases from V and 4 bases from J, with 18 bases between. The V gene's germline CDR1 is SGHRS and CDR2 YFSETQ. This CDR3 spans 16 amino acids. CDR3 region: CASSLNGRAGIETQYF. The CDR3 bases are TGCGCCAGCAGCTTAAACGGCAGGGCGGGGATAGAGACCCAGTACTTC. The entire variable domain, with the rest obtained from reference TRBV5-1 and TRBJ2-5, is as follows: KAGVTQTPRYLIKTRGQQVTLSCSPISGHRSVSWYQQTPGQGLQFLFEYFSETQRNKGNFPGRFSGRQFSNSRSEMNVSTLELGDSALYLCASSLNGRAGIETQYFGPGTRLLVL.

The rearrangement uses TRBV5-1 and TRBJ2-1, with TRBD1 matching over 9 bases. With V trimmed by 0 bases and J by 5 bases, 6 bases remained unmatched. Germline V CDR1 and CDR2: SGHRS, YFSETQ. This CDR3 has 16 residues. CDR3: CASSLVEGQGNNEQFF. CDR3 in DNA: TGCGCCAGCAGCTTGGTGGAGGGACAGGGAAACAATGAGCAGTTCTTC. Full variable domain (remainder filled in from reference TRBV5-1 and TRBJ2-1): KAGVTQTPRYLIKTRGQQVTLSCSPISGHRSVSWYQQTPGQGLQFLFEYFSETQRNKGNFPGRFSGRQFSNSRSEMNVSTLELGDSALYLCASSLVEGQGNNEQFFGPGTRLTVL.